This T cell receptor (beta chain) was captured in a study of shared clonotypes between healthy human individuals. The protocol was immunoSEQ multiplex PCR, while the TCRdb copy is restricted to in-frame clones and leaves out a portion. The table lists about 2 million clones, 85% to 95% of them singletons. In regard to this clone: A read error may produce the germline difference seen at one junction end.

Per the germline V gene, CDR1 is KGHSH and CDR2 is LQKENI. CDR3 length: 15 amino acids. Sequenced material: naive CD4+ T cells sorted from blood. Subset meaning: CD45RA+ positively selected. The clonotype comes from a man aged 18-30 years in good health. This chain connects TRBV18 to TRBJ2-7, with 11 bases lining up with TRBD1. The CDR3 here is CASSPDRGRSNEQYF. The CDR3 DNA reads TGTGCCAGCTCCCCGGACAGGGGGCGCTCCAACGAGCAGTACTTC.